This T cell receptor (beta chain) was profiled in a study of blood T cells in healthy people across ages. Study details: There was about one barcoded beta molecule captured by template switching per two T cells.

A second PCR of 7 to 11 cycles used a sample-barcoded 5' primer and a J-beta primer mix. Unique molecular identifiers of 12 random nucleotides labeled each cDNA. TCRdb reanalysed the 5' RACE reads using MiXCR and keeps one entry per CDR3 protein. This sample has 800,000 to 950,000 distinct CDR3 sequences, with about 37% found just once. V was cut by 1 base and J by 3 bases, with 3 bases left in between. The CDR3 runs to 13 residues. Germline loops: CDR1 LGHDT, CDR2 YNNKEL (reference sequence). The specimen was blood. The J gene is TRBJ2-2, the V gene TRBV3-1; D not resolved. This receptor was identified in a man younger than 30 in good health. The CDR3 spells CASSQGDTGELFF. CDR3 DNA sequence: TGTGCCAGCAGCCAAGGGGACACCGGGGAGCTGTTTTTT.